The 3 T cell receptor beta chains in this list originate from one sample, sequenced in a study of patients and donors after allogeneic stem cell transplantation. In TCRdb, the RT-PCR reads were re-called with MiXCR into one record per CDR3 protein. Counted here are about 210,000 distinct CDR3 sequences, about 38% occurring once; the ten biggest clones make up 11%. Sequenced material: blood, either unsorted or a sorted T cell fraction (not recorded which). The receptors derive from a human donor who was either an allogeneic HSCT recipient or a stem cell or donor lymphocyte infusion donor (not recorded which). It is not recorded whose cells these are; they may come from a transplant donor.

The chain joins TRBV6-2 or TRBV6-3 to TRBJ2-1, with a weak D call TRBD2 (7 bases). Germline V CDR1 and CDR2: MNHEY, SVGEGT. The CDR3 contains 13 residues. The V and J ends lost 2 bases and 8 bases respectively, with 10 bases between them. Here the CDR3 reads CASSYMGGHEQFF. The CDR3 DNA follows: TGTGCCAGCAGTTACATGGGGGGGCATGAGCAGTTCTTC.

The rearrangement uses TRBV9 and TRBJ1-1; D uncertain. Germline V gives CDR1 SGDLS, CDR2 YYNGEE. Trimming pared 3 bases from V and 0 bases from J, leaving 12 bases between. The CDR3 loop spans 15 amino acids. The CDR3 DNA sequence: TGTGCCAGCAGCGCGGCCACTGGCATGAACACTGAAGCTTTCTTT. This codes for CASSAATGMNTEAFF.

This clonotype was recorded a few times. CDR3 region: CASSLDQLNTEAFF. The CDR3 DNA sequence: TGCGCCAGCAGCTTGGACCAGTTGAACACTGAAGCTTTCTTT. V is TRBV5-1 and J is TRBJ1-1; D uncertain. CDR1 and CDR2 from the germline V gene are SGHRS and YFSETQ. The CDR3 has 14 amino acids. Trimming removed 0 bases at V and 0 bases at J, with 6 bases between.